A selection of T cell receptor beta chains follows, all from one sample in a study of T cells in Graves' hyperthyroidism and ophthalmopathy. One entry per CDR3 protein, called by TCRdb with MiXCR from the multiplex PCR reads. The sample lists roughly 100,000 distinct CDR3 sequences, 47% occurring once. Source material: blood. The receptor source for this set is a middle-aged man with Graves' hyperthyroidism. Each CDR3 is given with its conserved first and last residue. Each record gives: V gene, clone size, J gene, D gene, CDR3 protein, CDR3 DNA. A D gene is named only where the DNA matches it firmly. Size is stated for part of the rows, as once, few or many counts, or as a class when the clone is expanded.

>TRBV2|NA|TRBJ2-7|TRBD1
CASSYEGQGAAYEQYF
TGTGCCAGCAGTTACGAGGGACAGGGGGCAGCCTACGAGCAGTACTTC
>TRBV29-1|once|TRBJ2-1|TRBD2
CSAEGPATSGDASSYNEQFF
TGTAGCGCTGAGGGTCCTGCCACTAGCGGGGATGCGAGCTCCTACAATGAGCAGTTCTTC
>TRBV7-9|NA|TRBJ2-7|TRBD1
CASRRQGEAYEQYF
TGTGCCAGCAGGAGACAGGGGGAAGCCTACGAGCAGTACTTC
>TRBV25-1|NA|TRBJ1-3|NA
CASSVSGNTIYF
TGTGCCAGCAGTGTCTCTGGAAACACCATATATTTT
>TRBV20-1|NA|TRBJ1-6|NA
CSASRGGLSSYNSPLHF
TGCAGTGCTAGCCGAGGGGGGCTAAGCTCCTATAATTCACCCCTCCACTTT
>TRBV19|NA|TRBJ1-5|TRBD1
CASSSGRDRWQPPQHF
TGTGCCAGTAGCTCCGGTCGGGACAGGTGGCAACCGCCCCAGCATTTT
>TRBV11-3|many|TRBJ2-1|NA
CASTRPGQSYNEQFF
TGTGCCAGCACCCGACCCGGACAGTCGTACAATGAGCAGTTCTTC
>TRBV7-2|many|TRBJ1-3|NA
CASSLVLWTLSGNTIYF
TGTGCCAGCAGCTTAGTATTATGGACACTATCTGGAAACACCATATATTTT
>TRBV15|few|TRBJ1-2|NA
CATSRERASGKGYTF
TGTGCCACCAGCAGAGAGAGGGCCTCGGGGAAAGGCTACACCTTC
>TRBV7-9|NA|TRBJ1-2|TRBD1
CASSRTGGAAYGYTF
TGTGCCAGCAGCCGGACAGGGGGCGCGGCCTATGGCTACACCTTC
>TRBV3-1|many|TRBJ1-6|TRBD1
CASSHPTGPNSPLHF
TGTGCCAGCAGCCACCCGACAGGGCCTAATTCACCCCTCCACTTT
>TRBV7-2|many|TRBJ2-3|NA
CASSLDRGSTDTQYF
TGTGCCAGCAGCTTAGATCGCGGGAGCACAGATACGCAGTATTTT
>TRBV7-9|NA|TRBJ1-6|NA
CASSRSGSFNSPLHF
TGTGCCAGCAGTCGAAGCGGGAGTTTTAATTCACCCCTCCACTTT
>TRBV4-2|many|TRBJ1-1|NA
CASGRGVAFF
TGTGCCAGCGGGAGGGGGGTGGCTTTCTTT
>TRBV19|NA|TRBJ2-5|NA
CVSSPGTRRHETQHF
TGTGTCAGTAGTCCCGGGACCCGGAGGCACGAGACCCAGCACTTC
>TRBV19|NA|TRBJ1-5|TRBD1
CAAPQGAGQPQHF
TGTGCCGCCCCTCAGGGGGCCGGTCAGCCCCAGCATTTT
>TRBV2|many|TRBJ2-4|NA
CASSLGAKNIQYF
TGTGCCAGCAGTCTGGGGGCCAAAAACATTCAGTACTTC
>TRBV20-1|NA|TRBJ1-5|NA
CSARDAQVDQPQHF
TGCAGTGCTAGAGATGCCCAAGTCGATCAGCCCCAGCATTTT
>TRBV7-3|NA|TRBJ2-3|TRBD2
CASLTGTSGTSTDTQYF
TGTGCCAGCCTGACAGGGACTAGCGGGACTAGCACAGATACGCAGTATTTT
>TRBV24-1|many|TRBJ1-4|NA
CATSDLRRNEKLFF
TGTGCCACCAGTGATTTAAGGAGGAACGAAAAACTGTTTTTT
>TRBV7-6|NA|TRBJ1-6|NA
CASSLDSQGSPLHF
TGTGCCAGCAGCTTAGACTCACAGGGTTCACCCCTCCACTTT
>TRBV2|many|TRBJ2-3|TRBD2
CATAGLVKDTQYF
TGTGCCACAGCGGGACTAGTCAAAGATACGCAGTATTTT
>TRBV29-1|many|TRBJ2-3|TRBD2
CSVTSGTDTQYF
TGCAGCGTTACTAGCGGCACAGATACGCAGTATTTT
>TRBV2|NA|TRBJ1-2|NA
CASSEGDLGYTF
TGTGCCAGCAGTGAAGGGGATCTTGGCTACACCTTC
>TRBV20-1|once|TRBJ2-3|NA
CSASWYETDTQYF
TGCAGTGCTAGCTGGTATGAAACAGATACGCAGTATTTT
>TRBV7-3|many|TRBJ2-5|TRBD2
CASSPGGYRGETQYF
TGTGCCAGCAGCCCGGGAGGATACCGGGGAGAGACCCAGTACTTC
>TRBV9|many|TRBJ1-2|TRBD1
CASTKTGSPFNYGCTF
TGTGCCAGCACGAAGACAGGGTCGCCCTTCAACTATGGCTGCACCTTC
>TRBV10-2|many|TRBJ2-2|NA
CASSESGLTQNGELFF
TGCGCCAGCAGTGAGTCGGGCCTTACACAGAACGGGGAGCTGTTTTTT
>TRBV9|many|TRBJ2-2|TRBD1
CASGTGVGELFF
TGTGCCAGCGGGACAGGGGTCGGGGAGCTGTTTTTT
>TRBV19|many|TRBJ2-1|TRBD2
CASSIMGGPSYNEQFF
TGTGCCAGTAGTATTATGGGAGGGCCGTCCTACAATGAGCAGTTCTTC
>TRBV7-9|many|TRBJ2-5|NA
CASSPAQAWRGETQYF
TGTGCCAGCAGCCCCGCCCAAGCGTGGAGGGGAGAGACCCAGTACTTC
>TRBV11-2|many|TRBJ2-5|NA
CASRGASYQETQYF
TGTGCCAGCAGAGGGGCTTCGTACCAAGAGACCCAGTACTTC